One and the same sample provided the 22 T cell receptor beta chains below, sequenced in a study of cytomegalovirus exposure and HLA in healthy donors. The PCR contained 60 Vbeta and 13 Jbeta primers. Clones were read by immunoSEQ multiplex PCR, and TCRdb kept only the in-frame ones, dropping some. The sample includes about 120,000 clones, under 90% of them seen just once. The sequenced sample was PBMCs. These receptors originate from a woman aged 35 to 49 in good health and CMV-seronegative.

This clone was seen just once. The chain recombines TRBV6-1 with TRBJ2-3; D not certain. The CDR3 sequence is 14 residues long. Trimming cost V 6 bases and J 0 bases, with 10 bases left between them. The germline V gene has CDR1 MNHNS and CDR2 SASEGT. This CDR3 reads CASRSGFSTDTQYF. CDR3 nucleotides: TGTGCCAGCAGGTCAGGATTTAGCACAGATACGCAGTATTTT.

This clone was counted once. CDR3 amino acids: CASSQERKAGVDRQFF. The CDR3 DNA reads as TGTGCCAGCAGCCAAGAACGAAAGGCGGGAGTCGACCGGCAGTTCTTC. This chain uses TRBV14 with TRBJ2-1; 7 bases map to TRBD2. V gave up 0 bases and J gave up 12 bases; unmatched junction bases: 14. The CDR3 covers 16 residues. Looked up from germline, CDR1 is SGHDN and CDR2 is FVKESK.

CDR3 sequence: CASSEWTEDRDYLPSTDTQYF. In nucleotides, the CDR3 is TGCGCCAGCAGTGAATGGACAGAAGACCGGGACTACCTGCCTAGCACAGATACGCAGTATTTT. The chain employs TRBV10-2 and TRBJ2-3, with TRBD2 as a possible D gene (7 bases). The V gene's germline CDR1 is WSHSY and CDR2 SAAADI. The CDR3 length is 21 residues. Trimming pared 3 bases from V and 0 bases from J, leaving 28 bases between.

The chain employs TRBV18 and TRBJ2-3; 11 bases are a match to TRBD2. The CDR3 totals 14 residues. Germline CDR1 and CDR2: KGHSH and LQKENI. Losses at the gene ends were 6 bases for V and 5 bases for J; bases not matched to a gene: 4. The CDR3 region has the DNA TGTGCCAGCTCCCCCGGGACTAGCGGAGATACGCAGTATTTT. Amino acid sequence: CASSPGTSGDTQYF.

This clone was recorded only once. The V gene is TRBV10-3, the J gene TRBJ1-2; D is unresolved. With 4 bases removed from V and 4 bases from J, the gap between germline ends came to 13 bases. In germline, CDR1 is ENHRY, CDR2 SYGVKD. The CDR3 sequence is 14 residues long. CDR3 in DNA: TGTGCCATCAGTGCGGAGGTGTTGACCTATGGCTACACCTTC. It translates to CAISAEVLTYGYTF.

V gene TRBV2 combines with J gene TRBJ1-3, with D uncertain. Germline V lookup: CDR1 SNHLY, CDR2 FYNNEI. The CDR3 runs to 15 residues. V gave up 1 base and J gave up 5 bases, with 12 bases separating them. CDR3: CASSEEVTVRNTIYF. The CDR3 DNA sequence: TGTGCCAGCAGTGAAGAGGTAACAGTCAGAAACACCATATATTTT.

CDR3: CASKPTQGGMRAFF. The CDR3 nucleotides are TGTGCCAGCAAGCCTACACAGGGGGGAATGAGAGCTTTCTTT. V usage is TRBV7-2 and J usage is TRBJ1-1, with 8 bases that match TRBD1. V lost 7 bases, J lost 10 bases, and 14 bases stayed unmatched. The CDR3 is 14 amino acids. Germline-derived CDR1 and CDR2 are SGHTA and FQGNSA. Together with reference TRBV7-2 and TRBJ1-1, the CDR3 gives the full variable domain: GAGVSQSPSNKVTEKGKDVELRCDPISGHTALYWYRQSLGQGLEFLIYFQGNSAPDKSGLPSDRFSAERTGGSVSTLTIQRTQQEDSAVYLCASKPTQGGMRAFFGQGTRLTVV.

The chain employs TRBV30 and TRBJ1-1, with no clear D. The germline V gene has CDR1 GTSNPN and CDR2 SVGIG (reference sequence). This CDR3 contains 12 residues. The V gene lost 4 bases and the J gene lost 3 bases, with 9 bases spanning the gap. DNA for the CDR3: TGTGCCTGGACCCTGAGGGACACTGAAGCTTTCTTT. This translates into CAWTLRDTEAFF.

This clone was detected a few times. V is TRBV27 and J is TRBJ1-1; TRBD1 is a possible D gene (6 bases). CDR3 length: 14 residues. Trimming removed 7 bases at V and 1 base at J, with 13 bases between. Germline lookup yields CDR1 MNHEY and CDR2 SMNVEV (reference sequence). CDR3 sequence reads: CASTNGGKNTEAFF. The CDR3 nucleotides are TGTGCCAGCACCAATGGGGGCAAGAACACTGAAGCTTTCTTT.

This clone was counted only a few times. The V and J genes are TRBV6-4 and TRBJ1-3; D is uncertain. CDR3 length: 16 amino acids. Germline CDR1 and CDR2: MRHNA and SNTAGT. Trimming pared 0 bases from V and 0 bases from J, leaving 9 bases between. The CDR3 sequence: CASSDSDSCSGNTIYF. The CDR3 coding sequence is TGTGCCAGCAGTGACTCGGACTCCTGCTCTGGAAACACCATATATTTT.

The chain is built from TRBV7-9 and TRBJ1-1, with TRBD1 identical over 8 bases. The ends lost 5 bases at V and 0 bases at J; junction bases unmatched: 5. CDR3 size: 15 residues. The germline V gene encodes CDR1 SEHNR and CDR2 FQNEAQ (reference sequence). CDR3: CASSTGQDMNTEAFF. The DNA for the CDR3 is TGTGCCAGCAGCACGGGACAGGACATGAACACTGAAGCTTTCTTT.

The chain has TRBV5-1 and TRBJ1-1; D unclear. V was shortened by 3 bases and J by 5 bases, with 14 bases between the two germline ends. The length of the CDR3 is 14 residues. CDR1 SGHRS and CDR2 YFSETQ come from the germline V gene. The CDR3 region has the DNA TGCGCCAGCAGCTCTCGCGCGGGGAGGACTGAAGCTTTCTTT. Translated, it gives CASSSRAGRTEAFF.

The V gene is TRBV19, the J gene TRBJ2-2; TRBD2 agrees at 10 bases. The CDR3 has 14 residues. V trimming: 6 bases; J trimming: 6 bases; junction bases outside the gene matches: 4. Germline V lookup: CDR1 LNHDA, CDR2 SQIVND (reference sequence). The CDR3 region is CASRLAGSSGELFF. In DNA, the CDR3 is TGTGCCAGTAGACTAGCGGGAAGCTCCGGGGAGCTGTTTTTT.

The V gene is TRBV2, the J gene TRBJ1-2; possible D gene TRBD1, 6 bases. CDR1 is SNHLY and CDR2 is FYNNEI in the germline V gene. Trimming pared 7 bases from V and 6 bases from J, leaving 15 bases between. CDR3 length equals 13 residues. The CDR3 is CASTGGRFNGYTF. DNA of the CDR3: TGTGCCAGCACCGGGGGGCGCTTTAATGGCTACACCTTC.

This clone was counted once. V usage is TRBV2 and J usage is TRBJ2-7, with a possible D match to TRBD1 (6 bases). Deletions cut 5 bases from V and 6 bases from J, with 11 bases between. Germline CDR1 SNHLY, CDR2 FYNNEI. The CDR3 totals 12 residues. This CDR3 reads CASSQTGGEQYF. The CDR3, as DNA: TGTGCCAGCAGTCAGACAGGCGGCGAGCAGTACTTC.

The V and J genes are TRBV7-8 and TRBJ1-1; 8 bases are shared with TRBD1. The V gene end was trimmed by 5 bases and the J gene end by 1 base; junction bases not matched to a gene: 9. The CDR3 loop spans 16 amino acids. Germline V CDR1 and CDR2: SGHVS, FQNEAQ. Here the CDR3 DNA reads TGTGCCAGCAGCCTCGGTAAAGGACAGGGGAACACTGAAGCTTTCTTT. It translates to CASSLGKGQGNTEAFF.

This clone has more than one count but fewer than ten. This chain links TRBV5-4 with TRBJ2-7; D might be TRBD1 (6 bases). The germline V gene encodes CDR1 SGHNT and CDR2 YYREEE (reference sequence). The CDR3 is 12 amino acids. V lost 5 bases and J lost 5, with 11 bases in between. CDR3 sequence (DNA): TGTGCCAGCAGTCGTCAGGGGAACGAGCAGTACTTC. It yields the protein CASSRQGNEQYF.

This clone has just a few counts. The CDR3 DNA reads TGTGCCAGCAGCTTGGGGGGTAGGGGGGAGACCCAGTACTTC. This encodes CASSLGGRGETQYF. The chain employs TRBV5-5 and TRBJ2-5; tentatively, D is TRBD1 (6 bases). The ends were cut back, 0 bases at V and 5 bases at J, with 11 bases in the middle. From germline, CDR1 is SGHKS and CDR2 YYEKEE (reference sequence). The CDR3 totals 14 residues.

This chain links TRBV7-2 with TRBJ2-5; 14 nucleotides line up with TRBD2. This CDR3 has 16 amino acids. With 5 bases clipped from V and 2 bases from J, the junction kept 4 bases outside the gene matches. In germline, CDR1 is SGHTA, CDR2 FQGNSA. Written as DNA, the CDR3 is TGTGCCAGCAGCCGGACTAGCGGGAGGCCACAAGAGACCCAGTACTTC. Translated, it gives CASSRTSGRPQETQYF.

This sequence joins TRBV6-5 and TRBJ2-1, with 8 positions matching TRBD2. V was clipped by 8 bases and J by 7 bases; unmatched bases: 10. Germline CDR1 MNHEY, CDR2 SVGAGI. There are 14 residues in the CDR3. The CDR3 spells CASGTRRIGNEQFF. CDR3 DNA: TGTGCCAGCGGGACTAGAAGAATAGGGAATGAGCAGTTCTTC.

The V and J genes are TRBV7-3 and TRBJ2-5; TRBD1 agrees at 7 bases. V gave up 5 bases and J gave up 5 bases; unmatched junction bases: 8. The germline CDR1 and CDR2 sequences are SGHTA and FQGTGA. This CDR3 comprises 14 residues. CDR3 loop: CASSPTGTGETQYF. The CDR3 DNA follows: TGTGCCAGCAGCCCGACAGGGACCGGGGAGACCCAGTACTTC.

This clone was seen only once. This rearrangement joins TRBV7-9 to TRBJ2-3; possible D gene TRBD2, 7 bases. Trimming took 4 bases from V and 2 from J, leaving 13 bases between them. The CDR3 spans 15 residues. Germline CDR1 SEHNR, CDR2 FQNEAQ (reference sequence). CDR3 region: CASSSIGGATDTQYF. DNA of the CDR3: TGTGCCAGCAGCTCGATAGGGGGGGCCACAGATACGCAGTATTTT.